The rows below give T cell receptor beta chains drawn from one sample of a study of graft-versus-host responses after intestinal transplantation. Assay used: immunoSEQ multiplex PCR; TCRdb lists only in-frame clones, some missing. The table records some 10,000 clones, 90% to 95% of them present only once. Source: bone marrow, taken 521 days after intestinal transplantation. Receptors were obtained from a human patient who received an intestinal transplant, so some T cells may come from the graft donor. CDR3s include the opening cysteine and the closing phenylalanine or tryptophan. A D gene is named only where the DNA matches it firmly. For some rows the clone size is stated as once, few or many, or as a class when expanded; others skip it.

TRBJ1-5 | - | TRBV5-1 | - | TGCGCCAGCAGCCTGGACAGCTATCAGCCCCAGCATTTT | CASSLDSYQPQHF
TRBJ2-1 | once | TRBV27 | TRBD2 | TGTGCCAGCAGTCCCCTGGCCGGGACTAGCGGGGACAATGAGCAGTTCTTC | CASSPLAGTSGDNEQFF
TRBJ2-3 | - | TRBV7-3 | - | TGTGCCAGCAGCTTGGCAGGATACACAGATACGCAGTATTTT | CASSLAGYTDTQYF
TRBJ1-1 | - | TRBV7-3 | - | TGTGCCAGCAGCTTAGACCCAGCTGGCTCTGAAGCTTTCTTT | CASSLDPAGSEAFF
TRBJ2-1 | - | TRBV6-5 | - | TGTGCCAGCAGCAACCGACGGGACACATACAATGAGCAGTTCTTC | CASSNRRDTYNEQFF
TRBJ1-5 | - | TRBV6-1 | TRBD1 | TGTGCCAGCAGTGCGGGGACAGGGGGCATTCAGCCCCAGCATTTT | CASSAGTGGIQPQHF
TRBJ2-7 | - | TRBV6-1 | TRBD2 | TGTGCCAGCATACAGACTAGCGATTACCCCTACGAGCAGTACTTC | CASIQTSDYPYEQYF
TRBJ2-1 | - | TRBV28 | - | TGTGCCAGCAGCCTCGAGGTAGCGGCTTACAATGAGCAGTTCTTC | CASSLEVAAYNEQFF
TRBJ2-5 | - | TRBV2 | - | TGTGCCAGCAGTGTAGACTCGACAGGACAAGAGACCCAGTACTTC | CASSVDSTGQETQYF
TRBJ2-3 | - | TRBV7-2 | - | TGTGCCAGCAGCTTAAAGGGGAATACGCAGTATTTT | CASSLKGNTQYF
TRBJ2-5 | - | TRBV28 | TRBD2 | TGTGCCAGCAGCCGGGGGGGCCAAGAGACCCAGTACTTC | CASSRGGQETQYF
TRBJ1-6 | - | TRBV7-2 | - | TGTGCCAGCAGCTTCGGCTCCTATAATTCACCCCTCCACTTT | CASSFGSYNSPLHF
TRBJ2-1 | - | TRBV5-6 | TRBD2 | TGTGCCAGCAGCTACGGGACTAGCGGTTACAATGAGCAGTTCTTC | CASSYGTSGYNEQFF
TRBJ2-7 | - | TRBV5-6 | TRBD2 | TGTGCCAGCAGCCCCGGGACTAGCGCAGCCTACGAGCAGTACTTC | CASSPGTSAAYEQYF